This T cell receptor (beta chain) derives from a study of T cells in Graves' hyperthyroidism and ophthalmopathy. Germline V CDR1 and CDR2: MGHDK, SYGVNS. This CDR3 spans 15 amino acids. V was cut by 5 bases and J by 3 bases, with 14 bases left in between. RNA transcripts were the template for amplifying TCR beta CDR3 regions. The primer set for the first-round RT-PCR of the TCR CDR3 was HTBI. TCRdb independently ran MiXCR on the multiplex PCR reads; one entry per CDR3 protein. The sample includes roughly 750,000 distinct CDR3 sequences, around 15% of them seen just once. Patients counted as stable if ophthalmopathy did not develop within 18 months.

The rearrangement links TRBV25-1 to TRBJ1-5, with D possibly TRBD1 on 5 matching bases. This TCR derives from a man younger than 35 with Graves' hyperthyroidism. The sequenced sample consisted of blood. CDR3 region: CASSPQGQFNQPQHF. The CDR3 DNA reads TGTGCCAGCAGTCCGCAGGGCCAGTTCAATCAGCCCCAGCATTTT.